This paragraph reports one T cell receptor beta chain. TCRdb reprocessed the 5' RACE reads, with one entry per CDR3 protein and no DNA. The sample features over 350,000 distinct CDR3 sequences, with about 10% in its top ten. This CDR3 contains 11 residues. CDR1 and CDR2 from the germline V gene are SQVTM and ANQGSEA. The source of the sample is a study of T cells expressing NK-cell markers. The chain combines TRBV29-1 with TRBJ2-2. The sequence was collected from a woman aged 45-65 years in good health. The sequenced material came from blood T cells: a sorted CD56 or NKG2C T cell subset, CD4+ or CD8+ T cells, or bulk PBMC T cells (not recorded which). Here the CDR3 reads CSVDYSGELFF.